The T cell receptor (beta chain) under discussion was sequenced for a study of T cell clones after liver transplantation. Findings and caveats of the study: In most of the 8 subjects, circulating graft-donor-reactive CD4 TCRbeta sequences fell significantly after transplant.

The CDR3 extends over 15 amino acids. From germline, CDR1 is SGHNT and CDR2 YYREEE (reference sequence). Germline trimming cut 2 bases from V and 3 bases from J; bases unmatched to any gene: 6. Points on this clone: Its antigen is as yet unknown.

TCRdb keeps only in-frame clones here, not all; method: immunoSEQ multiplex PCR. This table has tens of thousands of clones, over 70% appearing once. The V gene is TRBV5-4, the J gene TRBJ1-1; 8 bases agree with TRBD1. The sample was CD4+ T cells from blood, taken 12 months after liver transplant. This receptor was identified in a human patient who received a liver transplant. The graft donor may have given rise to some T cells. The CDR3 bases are TGTGCCAGCAGCTTCTTCCAGGGGGCGTACACTGAAGCTTTCTTT. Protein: CASSFFQGAYTEAFF.